The 32 T cell receptor beta chains given below trace back to one sample, sequenced in a study of blood T cell repertoires in COVID-19. Only in-frame clones appear in the TCRdb table, and some are missing; sequencing was by immunoSEQ multiplex PCR. Of fewer than 70,000 clones listed, around 83% are singletons. Sample: peripheral blood. These receptors all stem from a woman of 80 years or more with acute or convalescent COVID-19.

This clone occurred once. The chain is built from TRBV19 and TRBJ1-5; D possibly corresponds to TRBD1 (6 bases). The CDR3 is made up of 16 amino acids. V was trimmed by 5 bases and J by 0 bases, leaving 14 bases between them. CDR1 and CDR2 from the germline V gene are LNHDA and SQIVND (reference sequence). Here the CDR3 DNA reads TGTGCCAGTAGTGTTATACAGGGAAATAGCAATCAGCCCCAGCATTTT. It encodes CASSVIQGNSNQPQHF.

This sequence joins TRBV6-6 and TRBJ2-5; D gene unclear. With 5 bases removed from V and 3 bases from J, the gap between germline ends came to 19 bases. Germline-derived CDR1 and CDR2 are MNHNY and SVGAGI (reference sequence). The CDR3 is 16 amino acids. CDR3 coding DNA: TGTGCCAGCAGTCAGACCCCCTCGGGTATAAAAGAGACCCAGTACTTC. It encodes CASSQTPSGIKETQYF.

The chain couples TRBV20-1 to TRBJ1-2; possibly TRBD1 for D (5 bases). V lost 3 bases and J lost 3, with 5 bases in between. CDR1 is DFQATT and CDR2 is SNEGSKA in the germline V gene (reference sequence). The CDR3 has 11 amino acids. The CDR3 sequence: CSARTDYGYTF. As DNA, the CDR3 is TGCAGTGCTAGGACAGACTATGGCTACACCTTC.

The rearrangement links TRBV5-6 to TRBJ1-1; TRBD1 agrees at 7 bases. V dropped 2 bases and J dropped 3; count of bases not matched to a gene: 4. Germline V CDR1 and CDR2: SGHDT, YYEEEE. This CDR3 region has 14 residues. CDR3 nucleotides: TGTGCCAGCAGCTTTGGGCAGGGGGACACTGAAGCTTTCTTT. The encoded protein is CASSFGQGDTEAFF. The full variable domain, in which reference TRBV5-6 and TRBJ1-1 provide the parts outside the CDR3, is DAGVTQSPTHLIKTRGQQVTLRCSPKSGHDTVSWYQQALGQGPQFIFQYYEEEERQRGNFPDRFSGHQFPNYSSELNVNALLLGDSALYLCASSFGQGDTEAFFGQGTRLTVV.

V and J are TRBV7-9 and TRBJ2-3; 14 bases are shared with TRBD2. Germline CDR1 and CDR2: SEHNR and FQNEAQ (reference sequence). There are 17 residues in the CDR3. V lost 4 bases, J lost 2 bases, and 5 bases stayed unmatched. CDR3 sequence: CASSSRLAGGFTDTQYF. CDR3 nucleotides: TGTGCCAGCAGCTCGAGACTAGCGGGGGGGTTCACAGATACGCAGTATTTT.

There are a few counts of this clone. V and J are TRBV11-2 and TRBJ1-1; 8 positions agree with TRBD1. CDR1 and CDR2 from the germline V gene are SGHAT and FQNNGV. This CDR3 region has 15 residues. V lost 1 base to trimming and J lost 5 bases; unmatched junction nucleotides: 6. The CDR3 nucleotides read TGTGCCAGCAGCTTAGCACCCAGGGGGCGGACTGAAGCTTTCTTT. It yields the protein CASSLAPRGRTEAFF.

This chain connects TRBV11-3 to TRBJ2-3, with TRBD1 matching 7 bases. This CDR3 comprises 14 residues. V shed 6 bases, J shed 2 bases, and the junction held 5 bases outside the gene matches. Germline CDR1 and CDR2: SGHNT and YENEEA. CDR3 nucleotides: TGTGCCAGCAGTTTGGGGACAGACACAGATACGCAGTATTTT. Amino acids: CASSLGTDTDTQYF.

This chain joins TRBV6-2 or TRBV6-3 and TRBJ2-7, with 8 bases identical to TRBD1. The V gene end was trimmed by 2 bases and the J gene end by 6 bases; junction bases not matched to a gene: 6. There are 14 residues in the CDR3. Germline V lookup: CDR1 MNHEY, CDR2 SVGEGT. The CDR3 DNA follows: TGTGCCAGCAGTTACGTCCAGGGGGCGGCCGAGCAGTACTTC. Its translation: CASSYVQGAAEQYF.

This chain joins TRBV19 and TRBJ1-5; D is possibly TRBD1 (6 bases). Trimming took 6 bases from V and 3 from J, leaving 12 bases between them. Germline V gene lookup returns CDR1 LNHDA and CDR2 SQIVND (reference sequence). The CDR3 has 14 residues. The CDR3 DNA follows: TGTGCCAGTAGATATACAGGGAACAATCAGCCCCAGCATTTT. It specifies CASRYTGNNQPQHF.

Concerning this clone itself: Additional DNA sequences in this sample encode the identical CDR3. This chain uses TRBV27 with TRBJ2-1, with a weak D call TRBD2 (7 bases). V lost 2 bases to trimming and J lost 2 bases, with 10 bases between them. This CDR3 contains 15 residues. CDR1 is MNHEY, CDR2 SMNVEV, per germline (reference sequence). Here the CDR3 reads CASSLRGGTYNEQFF. DNA for the CDR3: TGTGCCAGCAGTTTAAGGGGGGGAACCTACAATGAGCAGTTCTTC.

This clone has more than one count but fewer than ten. The chain joins TRBV13 to TRBJ1-1, with D possibly matching TRBD1 (5 bases). The CDR3 extends over 17 amino acids. The germline V and J ends were trimmed by 0 bases and 0 bases, with 14 bases remaining between them. Germline loops: CDR1 PRHDT, CDR2 FYEKMQ (reference sequence). The CDR3 is CASSLGAFRGVNTEAFF. The CDR3 region has the DNA TGTGCCAGCAGCTTAGGGGCCTTCCGGGGGGTGAACACTGAAGCTTTCTTT.

V usage is TRBV5-8 and J usage is TRBJ2-1; tentatively, D is TRBD1 (6 bases). V was pared by 3 bases and J by 8 bases, with 9 bases between. Germline CDR1 is SGHTS and CDR2 is YDEGEE. The CDR3 consists of 12 residues. CDR3 sequence (DNA): TGTGCCAGCAGCTCCAGGGGATATGAGCAGTTCTTC. Encoded protein: CASSSRGYEQFF. Supplemented by reference TRBV5-8 and TRBJ2-1, the full variable domain reads EAGVTQSPTHLIKTRGQQATLRCSPISGHTSVYWYQQALGLGLQFLLWYDEGEERNRGNFPPRFSGRQFPNYSSELNVNALELEDSALYLCASSSRGYEQFFGPGTRLTVL.

The rearrangement links TRBV11-2 to TRBJ1-1; 7 nucleotides match TRBD1. This CDR3 comprises 16 residues. After removal of 4 bases from V and 4 bases from J, the junction contained 12 bases not matched to a gene. The germline gives CDR1 SGHAT, CDR2 FQNNGV. Here the CDR3 DNA reads TGTGCCAGCAGCTCGGGGACAGTCCGCCGGGGCACTGAAGCTTTCTTT. Its translation is CASSSGTVRRGTEAFF.

This clone was recorded once. The chain is built from TRBV6-2 or TRBV6-3 and TRBJ1-2; TRBD1 agrees at 10 bases. CDR3 size: 13 residues. Trimming took 5 bases from V and 7 from J; bases not matched to a gene: 4. Looked up from germline, CDR1 is MNHEY and CDR2 is SVGEGT. The CDR3 DNA sequence: TGTGCCAGCAGTAGCCGGGACAGGGGTGGCTACACCTTC. Protein sequence: CASSSRDRGGYTF.

V and J are TRBV7-9 and TRBJ2-4, with a possible D match to TRBD1 (8 bases). Germline CDR1 SEHNR, CDR2 FQNEAQ (reference sequence). V lost 5 bases to trimming and J lost 1 base, with 24 bases between them. This CDR3 is built from 19 residues. CDR3 DNA: TGTGCCAGCAGCAGAGGACAGGGCGGGGGAGAATTGGCCAAAAACATTCAGTACTTC. Its translation is CASSRGQGGGELAKNIQYF.

The rearrangement joins TRBV30 to TRBJ1-2; 7 bases are a match to TRBD1. Per the germline V gene, CDR1 is GTSNPN and CDR2 is SVGIG (reference sequence). V shed 6 bases, J shed 4 bases, and the junction held 8 bases outside the gene matches. CDR3 size: 13 residues. As DNA, the CDR3 is TGTGCCTGCTCACCAGGGGGACTCTATGGCTACACCTTC. It yields the protein CACSPGGLYGYTF.

The chain employs TRBV11-3 and TRBJ2-1; the D gene is possibly TRBD1 (6 bases). From germline, CDR1 is SGHNT and CDR2 YENEEA. This CDR3 is 13 amino acids long. The V end was cut by 2 bases, the J end by 9 bases, with 11 bases between. The CDR3 here is CASSLRQGSEQFF. The DNA for the CDR3 is TGTGCCAGCAGCTTAAGGCAGGGGAGTGAGCAGTTCTTC.

The J gene is TRBJ2-3, the V gene TRBV11-2, with 9 bases identical to TRBD2. The V and J ends lost 0 bases and 2 bases, in that order; junction bases with no gene match: 15. This CDR3 has 20 residues. Germline CDR1 SGHAT, CDR2 FQNNGV. The CDR3 sequence is CASSLDRGGANPYVTDTQYF. The CDR3 DNA follows: TGTGCCAGCAGCTTAGATCGCGGGGGGGCCAATCCGTATGTCACAGATACGCAGTATTTT.

The gene calls are TRBV3-1 (or the pseudogene TRBV3-2) and TRBJ1-5, with a possible D match to TRBD1 (6 bases). CDR3 size: 14 residues. Trimming pared 4 bases from V and 4 bases from J, leaving 11 bases between. Germline V lookup: CDR1 LGHDT, CDR2 YNNKEL (reference sequence). The CDR3: CASSLGQINQPQHF. In DNA form, the CDR3 reads TGTGCCAGCAGCCTCGGACAGATTAATCAGCCCCAGCATTTT.

The V gene is TRBV3-1 (or the pseudogene TRBV3-2), the J gene TRBJ2-2; tentative D call: TRBD1 (5 bases). In germline, CDR1 is LGHDT, CDR2 YNNKEL (reference sequence). Trimming took off 5 bases at V and 0 bases at J, with 13 bases between the two ends. The CDR3 is made up of 16 amino acids. The CDR3 here is CASSYPDTSNTGELFF. As DNA, the CDR3 is TGTGCCAGCAGCTATCCGGACACATCGAACACCGGGGAGCTGTTTTTT.

In its sample, this clone was seen many times. The chain links TRBV6-4 to TRBJ2-2; TRBD1 might be the D (5 bases). The CDR3 extends over 14 amino acids. The V gene's germline CDR1 is MRHNA and CDR2 SNTAGT. The ends were cut back, 3 bases at V and 4 bases at J, with 9 bases in the middle. CDR3 DNA sequence: TGTGCCAGCAGTGAAGGGGAACCCACCGGGGAGCTGTTTTTT. It yields the protein CASSEGEPTGELFF.

The CDR3 spells CASSQGSGSGHGYTF. The CDR3 coding sequence is TGCGCCAGCAGCCAAGGTTCGGGTTCCGGTCATGGCTACACCTTC. The chain links TRBV4-1 to TRBJ1-2, with D hard to call. V shed 1 base and J shed 6 bases, with 15 bases lying between them. This CDR3 has 15 residues. CDR1 and CDR2 from the germline V gene are MGHRA and YSYEKL.

The chain employs TRBV4-1 and TRBJ1-6, with 11 positions matching TRBD1. V trimming: 5 bases; J trimming: 8 bases; junction bases outside the gene matches: 11. The CDR3 loop spans 17 amino acids. The germline V gene has CDR1 MGHRA and CDR2 YSYEKL. CDR3 coding DNA: TGCGCCAGCAGCTCTCGGACAGGGGGCAACAATGATTCACCCCTCCACTTT. This gives the protein CASSSRTGGNNDSPLHF.

V and J are TRBV9 and TRBJ2-7, with D possibly matching TRBD1 (6 bases). There are 15 residues in the CDR3. Trimming removed 3 bases from V and 0 bases from J, with 13 bases in between. Per the germline V gene, CDR1 is SGDLS and CDR2 is YYNGEE. This CDR3 reads CASSAGTTNSYEQYF. The CDR3 DNA sequence: TGTGCCAGCAGCGCCGGGACAACGAACTCCTACGAGCAGTACTTC.

This rearrangement joins TRBV6-6 to TRBJ1-4, with D tentatively TRBD1 (6 bases). Trimming left V 5 bases short and J 7 bases short, with 23 bases between. This CDR3 has 17 amino acids. Germline CDR1 MNHNY, CDR2 SVGAGI (reference sequence). The CDR3 here is CASSLPYPQGVSEKLFF. Written as DNA, the CDR3 is TGTGCCAGCAGTCTTCCCTACCCACAGGGTGTCTCTGAAAAACTGTTTTTT.

The rearrangement joins TRBV5-4 to TRBJ2-2; D is possibly TRBD1 (7 bases). CDR3 size: 16 residues. V lost 4 bases to trimming and J lost 2 bases, with 15 bases between them. Germline CDR1 reads SGHNT; CDR2 reads YYREEE (reference sequence). CDR3 loop: CASSVFRGANTGELFF. Written as DNA, the CDR3 is TGTGCCAGCAGCGTGTTCAGGGGGGCTAACACCGGGGAGCTGTTTTTT.

The chain employs TRBV29-1 and TRBJ2-2; 8 nucleotides match TRBD1. This CDR3 has 15 residues. CDR1 and CDR2 from the germline V gene are SQVTM and ANQGSEA. The V and J ends lost 6 bases and 2 bases, in that order; junction bases with no gene match: 8. CDR3 DNA: TGCAGCGTCCGCGGACAGGGCACAAACACCGGGGAGCTGTTTTTT. Translated, it gives CSVRGQGTNTGELFF.

This sequence joins TRBV5-1 and TRBJ1-4, with D possibly being TRBD1 (6 bases). The germline CDR1 and CDR2 sequences are SGHRS and YFSETQ. Trimming removed 3 bases from V and 8 bases from J, with 14 bases in between. CDR3 length: 14 residues. CDR3 DNA: TGCGCCAGCAGCTGGGGGGGCGGACAGGAAAAACTGTTTTTT. As protein: CASSWGGGQEKLFF. The full variable domain, with the rest looked up from reference TRBV5-1 and TRBJ1-4, is KAGVTQTPRYLIKTRGQQVTLSCSPISGHRSVSWYQQTPGQGLQFLFEYFSETQRNKGNFPGRFSGRQFSNSRSEMNVSTLELGDSALYLCASSWGGGQEKLFFGSGTQLSVL.

This chain links TRBV20-1 with TRBJ1-5; 8 nucleotides match TRBD1. The CDR3 totals 17 residues. Losses at the gene ends were 3 bases for V and 9 bases for J; bases not matched to a gene: 19. Germline CDR1 reads DFQATT; CDR2 reads SNEGSKA (reference sequence). In nucleotides, the CDR3 is TGCAGTGCTAGTCCATCGACAGGGACAGCAACAGGGGGGCCCCAGCATTTT. Its protein is CSASPSTGTATGGPQHF.

This chain joins TRBV2 and TRBJ2-1, with 9 nucleotides matching TRBD2. V was pared by 7 bases and J by 6 bases, with 4 bases of the junction left unmatched. Per the germline V gene, CDR1 is SNHLY and CDR2 is FYNNEI. This CDR3 spans 13 amino acids. In DNA, the CDR3 is TGTGCCAGCATGGGACTAGCTATCAATGAGCAGTTCTTC. As protein: CASMGLAINEQFF.

This chain uses TRBV2 with TRBJ1-1; a possible D gene is TRBD1 (6 bases). This CDR3 comprises 14 residues. V shed 6 bases and J shed 0 bases, with 11 bases lying between them. Germline CDR1 reads SNHLY; CDR2 reads FYNNEI. For the CDR3, the DNA is TGTGCCAGCAGGGGGGACACCTTGAACACTGAAGCTTTCTTT. Its translation: CASRGDTLNTEAFF.

The V and J genes are TRBV3-1 (or the pseudogene TRBV3-2) and TRBJ2-1; the match to TRBD2 covers 10 bases. In germline, CDR1 is LGHDT, CDR2 YNNKEL (reference sequence). This CDR3 is 15 amino acids long. Germline trimming cut 4 bases from V and 7 bases from J; bases unmatched to any gene: 7. CDR3 sequence reads: CASSPQRGGENEQFF. The CDR3 bases are TGTGCCAGCAGCCCCCAGCGGGGGGGTGAGAATGAGCAGTTCTTC.